Listed below are T cell receptor beta chains from one sample, sequenced in a study of identical twins. In TCRdb, the 5' RACE reads were re-called with MiXCR into one record per CDR3 protein. The sample carries around 1.7 million distinct CDR3 sequences, 25% to 35% recorded once. The sample consisted of cord blood. The receptors originated from a newborn girl in good health. The CDR3 runs from the conserved cysteine through the conserved F or W. D genes are given only for firm matches. Expanded clones get a size class; other rows say once, few or many, or leave the size out.

J gene | D gene | V gene | clone size | CDR3 protein | CDR3 DNA
TRBJ2-7 | TRBD1 | TRBV29-1 | many | CSVTGTGGYEQYF | TGCAGCGTTACCGGGACAGGAGGCTACGAGCAGTACTTC
TRBJ1-1 | . | TRBV4-1 | few | CASSPSSLGGTEAFF | TGCGCCAGCAGCCCCAGCTCTTTGGGGGGCACTGAAGCTTTCTTT
TRBJ2-7 | TRBD1 | TRBV7-7 | few | CASMGTEPYEQYF | TGTGCTAGCATGGGGACAGAGCCCTACGAGCAGTACTTC
TRBJ2-3 | TRBD2 | TRBV6-2/TRBV6-3 | . | CASGYDPLAGITDTQYF | TGTGCCAGCGGTTACGACCCGCTAGCGGGGATCACAGATACGCAGTATTTT
TRBJ1-2 | . | TRBV5-1 | few | CASSWDPFYGYTF | TGCGCCAGCAGCTGGGACCCCTTCTATGGCTACACCTTC
TRBJ2-3 | TRBD1 | TRBV27 | . | CASSFQGVITDTQYF | TGTGCCAGCAGTTTTCAGGGGGTTATCACAGATACGCAGTATTTT
TRBJ1-1 | TRBD1 | TRBV9 | . | CASSFTYGTANTEAFF | TGTGCCAGCAGCTTTACCTACGGGACAGCCAACACTGAAGCTTTCTTT
TRBJ2-1 | TRBD1 | TRBV24-1 | . | CATRQRDRTYEQFF | TGTGCCACCAGGCAACGGGACAGGACCTACGAGCAGTTCTTC
TRBJ1-1 | . | TRBV16 | few | CASSRGASGDTEAFF | TGTGCCAGCAGCCGGGGGGCGTCAGGCGACACTGAAGCTTTCTTT
TRBJ2-3 | TRBD2 | TRBV20-1 | many | CSARPSGSGTDTQYF | TGCAGTGCCAGACCTAGCGGGAGCGGCACAGATACGCAGTATTTT
TRBJ2-7 | TRBD2 | TRBV5-1 | many | CASRYLAGVHEQYF | TGCGCCAGCAGGTATCTAGCGGGAGTTCACGAGCAGTACTTC
TRBJ2-3 | . | TRBV7-9 | few | CASSRLSFRQGTDTQYF | TGTGCCAGCAGCCGCCTAAGTTTCCGACAGGGCACAGATACGCAGTATTTT
TRBJ2-4 | TRBD2 | TRBV3-1 | few | CASSLLAGAGGNIQYF | TGTGCCAGCAGTCTATTAGCGGGAGCCGGAGGAAACATTCAGTACTTC
TRBJ2-3 | TRBD2 | TRBV5-1 | . | CARSQAGGPADTQYF | TGCGCCCGCAGCCAAGCGGGAGGGCCCGCAGATACGCAGTATTTT
TRBJ2-1 | TRBD2 | TRBV4-1 | . | CASSPAGGISYNEQFF | TGCGCCAGCAGCCCAGCGGGAGGGATCTCCTACAATGAGCAGTTCTTC
TRBJ2-1 | . | TRBV27 | few | CASSNHRDRPYNEQFF | TGTGCCAGCAGTAACCACAGGGATCGCCCCTACAATGAGCAGTTCTTC
TRBJ2-5 | TRBD2 | TRBV7-7 | few | CASSLRVTSGRDYQETQYF | TGTGCTAGCAGCTTACGGGTGACTAGCGGGAGAGATTACCAAGAGACCCAGTACTTC
TRBJ1-1 | . | TRBV28 | . | CASRGTLLGNTEAFF | TGTGCCAGCAGGGGGACTCTCCTCGGGAACACTGAAGCTTTCTTT
TRBJ1-2 | . | TRBV5-4 | few | CASSSPDSFYGYTF | TGTGCCAGCAGCTCGCCGGACAGTTTCTATGGCTACACCTTC
TRBJ2-3 | . | TRBV5-1 | few | CASSKALGASTDTQYF | TGCGCCAGCAGCAAGGCCCTCGGGGCCAGCACAGATACGCAGTATTTT
TRBJ2-5 | . | TRBV14 | . | CASGTRQTQYF | TGTGCCAGCGGGACAAGGCAGACCCAGTACTTC
TRBJ2-7 | TRBD2 | TRBV20-1 | few | CSAREGLAPYNEQYF | TGCAGTGCTAGAGAAGGACTAGCCCCCTACAATGAGCAGTACTTC
TRBJ2-1 | TRBD2 | TRBV3-1 | . | CASSLGLAIGEQFF | TGTGCCAGCAGCCTAGGACTAGCGATTGGCGAGCAGTTCTTC
TRBJ2-3 | TRBD2 | TRBV10-2 | . | CASSEQGQLAGGGDTQYF | TGCGCCAGTAGTGAACAGGGGCAACTAGCGGGGGGTGGAGATACGCAGTATTTT
TRBJ2-7 | . | TRBV2 | few | CASSTPLLVGSYEQYF | TGTGCCAGCAGCACGCCCCTGCTAGTAGGCTCCTACGAGCAGTACTTC
TRBJ2-5 | . | TRBV9 | . | CASSVSAETQYF | TGTGCCAGCAGCGTTAGCGCGGAGACCCAGTACTTC
TRBJ2-5 | TRBD2 | TRBV29-1 | many | CSVHNLAGARETQYF | TGCAGCGTCCACAACCTAGCGGGAGCTAGAGAGACCCAGTACTTC
TRBJ2-7 | TRBD1 | TRBV28 | few | CASSSPGTGENEQYF | TGTGCCAGCAGTTCTCCCGGGACAGGGGAGAATGAGCAGTACTTC
TRBJ2-3 | . | TRBV24-1 | . | CATSDSTIKGTDTQYF | TGTGCCACCAGTGATTCGACTATTAAGGGCACAGATACGCAGTATTTT
TRBJ2-1 | . | TRBV5-1 | few | CASSLTSGAQNNEQFF | TGCGCCAGCAGCCTGACCAGCGGCGCCCAAAACAATGAGCAGTTCTTC
TRBJ2-7 | . | TRBV10-3 | . | CAISGVRVGTYEQYF | TGTGCCATCAGCGGGGTAAGGGTAGGAACCTACGAGCAGTACTTC
TRBJ2-1 | . | TRBV21-1 | . | CASSKCLAGDNEQFF | TGTGCCAGCAGCAAATGTCTAGCGGGAGACAATGAGCAGTTCTTC
TRBJ2-4 | TRBD2 | TRBV4-1 | . | CASSLPTSGRAKNIQYF | TGCGCCAGCAGCCTCCCGACTAGCGGGAGGGCCAAAAACATTCAGTACTTC
TRBJ1-2 | . | TRBV18 | . | CASSPPGRRNYGYTF | TGTGCCAGCTCACCACCGGGACGTAGGAACTATGGCTACACCTTC
TRBJ2-5 | . | TRBV2 | once | CASSVDWGNEQYF | TGTGCCAGCAGTGTTGATTGGGGCAATGAGCAGTACTTC
TRBJ2-2 | . | TRBV20-1 | . | CSAPPGTHNTGELFF | TGCAGTGCTCCACCTGGGACACATAACACCGGGGAGCTGTTTTTT
TRBJ2-3 | TRBD1 | TRBV5-1 | few | CASSLGQGSNTQYF | TGCGCCAGCAGCTTGGGACAGGGATCAAATACGCAGTATTTT
TRBJ2-7 | TRBD1 | TRBV6-6 | . | CASSYRTGGAYEQYF | TGTGCCAGCAGTTACAGGACAGGGGGCGCCTACGAGCAGTACTTC
TRBJ1-4 | . | TRBV2 | . | CASRKQGGANEKLFF | TGTGCCAGCAGGAAACAGGGTGGGGCTAATGAAAAACTGTTTTTT
TRBJ2-7 | TRBD2 | TRBV20-1 | . | CSASLTSGPSYNEQYF | TGCAGTGCTAGCCTCACTAGCGGGCCCTCCTACAATGAGCAGTACTTC